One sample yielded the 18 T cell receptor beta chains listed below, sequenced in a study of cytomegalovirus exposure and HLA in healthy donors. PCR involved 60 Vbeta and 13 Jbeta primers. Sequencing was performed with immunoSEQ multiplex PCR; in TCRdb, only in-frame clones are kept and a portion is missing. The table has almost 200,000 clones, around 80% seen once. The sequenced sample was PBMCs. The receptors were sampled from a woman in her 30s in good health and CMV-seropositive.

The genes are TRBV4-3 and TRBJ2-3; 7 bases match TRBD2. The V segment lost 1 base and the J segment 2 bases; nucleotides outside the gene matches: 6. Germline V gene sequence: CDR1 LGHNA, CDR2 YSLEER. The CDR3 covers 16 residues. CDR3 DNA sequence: TGCGCCAGCAGCCAAGGCATCGGGGGGTACACAGATACGCAGTATTTT. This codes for CASSQGIGGYTDTQYF.

The CDR3 loop is CASNRLAGERETQYF. The CDR3 nucleotides read TGTGCCAGCAATCGACTAGCGGGGGAGCGAGAGACCCAGTACTTC. V gene TRBV7-9 combines with J gene TRBJ2-5, with TRBD2 identical over 12 bases. V lost 7 bases, J lost 4 bases, and 7 bases stayed unmatched. The V gene's germline CDR1 is SEHNR and CDR2 FQNEAQ (reference sequence). CDR3 length: 15 residues.

The CDR3 DNA reads TGTGCCAGCAGTGAATTAGGGACAGCAAACTATGGCTACACCTTC. This gives the protein CASSELGTANYGYTF. The rearrangement joins TRBV25-1 to TRBJ1-2; 7 nucleotides agree with TRBD1. CDR1 is MGHDK, CDR2 SYGVNS, per germline. The CDR3 is 15 amino acids. The V and J ends lost 1 base and 2 bases, in that order; junction bases with no gene match: 4.

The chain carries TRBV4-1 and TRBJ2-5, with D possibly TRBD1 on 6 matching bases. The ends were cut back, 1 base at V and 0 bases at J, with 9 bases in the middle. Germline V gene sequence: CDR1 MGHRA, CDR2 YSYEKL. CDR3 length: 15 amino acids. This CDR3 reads CASSQGGGYQETQYF. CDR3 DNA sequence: TGCGCCAGCAGCCAAGGAGGGGGTTACCAAGAGACCCAGTACTTC.

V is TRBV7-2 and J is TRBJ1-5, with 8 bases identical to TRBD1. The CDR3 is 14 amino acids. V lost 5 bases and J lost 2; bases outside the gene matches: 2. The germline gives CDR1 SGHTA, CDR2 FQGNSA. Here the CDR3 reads CASSQDRGNQPQHF. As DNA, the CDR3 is TGTGCCAGCAGCCAGGACAGGGGCAATCAGCCCCAGCATTTT.

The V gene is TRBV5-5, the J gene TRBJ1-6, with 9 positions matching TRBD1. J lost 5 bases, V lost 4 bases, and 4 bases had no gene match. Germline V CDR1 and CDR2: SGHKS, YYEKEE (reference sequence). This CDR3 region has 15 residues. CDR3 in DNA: TGTGCCAGCAGCCCAAGGACAGGGGATAATTCACCCCTCCACTTT. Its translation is CASSPRTGDNSPLHF.

The chain's CDR3 is CASSTLAGGPTYEQYF. CDR3 nucleotide sequence: TGTGCCAGCAGTACCTTAGCGGGAGGGCCCACCTACGAGCAGTACTTC. The V call is TRBV27, the J call TRBJ2-7; TRBD2 agrees at 11 bases. The CDR3 extends over 16 amino acids. Germline lookup yields CDR1 MNHEY and CDR2 SMNVEV (reference sequence). Losses at the gene ends were 5 bases for V and 2 bases for J; bases not matched to a gene: 8.

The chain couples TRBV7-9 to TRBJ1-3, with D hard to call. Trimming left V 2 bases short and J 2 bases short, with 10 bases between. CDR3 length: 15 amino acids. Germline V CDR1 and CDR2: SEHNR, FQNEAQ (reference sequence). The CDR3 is CASSLIPVPGNTIYF. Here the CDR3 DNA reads TGTGCCAGCAGCTTAATTCCAGTCCCTGGAAACACCATATATTTT.

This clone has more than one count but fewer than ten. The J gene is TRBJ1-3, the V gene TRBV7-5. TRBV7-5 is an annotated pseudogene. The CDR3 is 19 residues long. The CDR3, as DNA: TGTGCCAGAAGCTTATTGGCAGCGACCTCTGTATATGCCGGAAACACCATATATTTT. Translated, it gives CARSLLAATSVYAGNTIYF.

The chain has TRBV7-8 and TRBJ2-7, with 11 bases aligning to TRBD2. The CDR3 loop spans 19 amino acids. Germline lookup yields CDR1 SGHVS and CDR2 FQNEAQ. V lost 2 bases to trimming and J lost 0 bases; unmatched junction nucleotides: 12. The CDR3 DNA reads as TGTGCCAGCAGCTTACCTAGCGGGGGGCTTCCAATATACTCCTACGAGCAGTACTTC. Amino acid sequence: CASSLPSGGLPIYSYEQYF.

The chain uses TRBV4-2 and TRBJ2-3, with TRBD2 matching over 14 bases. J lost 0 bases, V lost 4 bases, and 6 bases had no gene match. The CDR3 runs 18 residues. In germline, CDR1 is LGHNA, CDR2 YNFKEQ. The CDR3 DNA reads TGTGCCAGCAGCCCCGGACTAGCGGGAGGCCACAGCACAGATACGCAGTATTTT. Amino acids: CASSPGLAGGHSTDTQYF.

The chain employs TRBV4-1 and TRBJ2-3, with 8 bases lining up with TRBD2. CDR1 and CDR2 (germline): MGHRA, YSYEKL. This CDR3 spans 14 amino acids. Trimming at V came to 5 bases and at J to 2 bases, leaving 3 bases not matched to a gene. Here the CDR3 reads CASSVTSDTDTQYF. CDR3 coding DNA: TGCGCCAGCAGCGTGACTAGCGACACAGATACGCAGTATTTT.

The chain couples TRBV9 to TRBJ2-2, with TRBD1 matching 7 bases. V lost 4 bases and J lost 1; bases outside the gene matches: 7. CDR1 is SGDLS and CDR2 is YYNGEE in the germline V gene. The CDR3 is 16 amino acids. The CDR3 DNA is TGTGCCAGCAGCCAACCGGGACAGAAGAACACCGGGGAGCTGTTTTTT. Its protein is CASSQPGQKNTGELFF.

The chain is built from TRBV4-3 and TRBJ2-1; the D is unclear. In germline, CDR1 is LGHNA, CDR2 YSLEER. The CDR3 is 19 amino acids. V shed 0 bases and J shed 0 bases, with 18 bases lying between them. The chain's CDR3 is CASSQDFLAVESSYNEQFF. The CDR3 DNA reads TGCGCCAGCAGCCAAGATTTTTTGGCCGTTGAAAGCTCCTACAATGAGCAGTTCTTC.

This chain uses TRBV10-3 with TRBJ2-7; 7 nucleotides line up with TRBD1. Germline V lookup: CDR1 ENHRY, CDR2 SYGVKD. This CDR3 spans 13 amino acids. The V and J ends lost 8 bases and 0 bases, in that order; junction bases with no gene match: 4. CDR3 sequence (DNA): TGTGCCATCCTGGACAGGAGCTCCTACGAGCAGTACTTC. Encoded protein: CAILDRSSYEQYF.

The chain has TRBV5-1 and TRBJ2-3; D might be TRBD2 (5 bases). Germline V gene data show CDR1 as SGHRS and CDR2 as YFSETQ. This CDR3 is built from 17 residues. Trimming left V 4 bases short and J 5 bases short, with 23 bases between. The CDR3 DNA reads TGCGCCAGCAGCGCCAAAAAAGGACTCCCGAATAGAGATACGCAGTATTTT. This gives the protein CASSAKKGLPNRDTQYF.

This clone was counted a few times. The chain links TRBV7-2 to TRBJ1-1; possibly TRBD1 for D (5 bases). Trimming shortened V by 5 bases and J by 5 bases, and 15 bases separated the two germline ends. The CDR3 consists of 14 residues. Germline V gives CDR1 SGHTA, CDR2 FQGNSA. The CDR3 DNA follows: TGTGCCAGCAGCCCTTGGGGGGGGAGGACTGAAGCTTTCTTT. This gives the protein CASSPWGGRTEAFF.

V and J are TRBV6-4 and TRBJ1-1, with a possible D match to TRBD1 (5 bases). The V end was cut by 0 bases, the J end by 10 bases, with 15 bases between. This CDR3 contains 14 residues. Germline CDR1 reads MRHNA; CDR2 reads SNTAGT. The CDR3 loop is CASSDSQTRAAAFF. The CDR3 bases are TGTGCCAGCAGTGACTCACAGACCAGGGCGGCAGCTTTCTTT.